These T cell receptor beta chains were read from a single sample in a study of blood T cell repertoires in COVID-19. The method was immunoSEQ multiplex PCR; TCRdb's version includes in-frame clones alone and lacks a portion of them. The sample shows about 55,000 clones, over 75% of them seen only once. Sequencing was done on a sample of peripheral blood. The receptors were gathered from a man aged 40-49 years with acute or convalescent COVID-19. Each CDR3 is given with its conserved first and last residue.

V gene: TRBV7-7
CDR3 protein: CASSASGDTEAFF

V gene: TRBV27
CDR3 protein: CASSLSGAGVKNEKLFF

V gene: TRBV7-8
CDR3 protein: CASSVGGDRGDGYTF

V gene: TRBV4-2
CDR3 protein: CASSQGDGQGARETQYF

V gene: TRBV5-6
CDR3 protein: CASRRPFGSSGSNEQFF

V gene: TRBV7-8
CDR3 protein: CASSLRRGREEGEQYF

V gene: TRBV9
CDR3 protein: CASSRRGYEQYF

V gene: TRBV7-2
CDR3 protein: CASSLWREADTQYF

V gene: TRBV5-4
CDR3 protein: CASRPGTSGSQETQYF

V gene: TRBV7-6
CDR3 protein: CASSLKSSYNEQFF

V gene: TRBV2
CDR3 protein: CASSEDRSRNEKLFF

V gene: TRBV20-1
CDR3 protein: CSASVVAGGPQFF

V gene: TRBV3-1/TRBV3-2
CDR3 protein: CASSQGGAGADTQYF

V gene: TRBV23-1
CDR3 protein: CASPQSGAGTNEQFF

V gene: TRBV2
CDR3 protein: CASSVGDRGFYGYTF

V gene: TRBV9
CDR3 protein: CASSAPSYGYTF

V gene: TRBV2
CDR3 protein: CASRLGQPGTEAFF

V gene: TRBV18
CDR3 protein: CASSPGTSGTYNEQFF

V gene: TRBV28
CDR3 protein: CASRSPGSNEKLFF

V gene: TRBV6-2/TRBV6-3
CDR3 protein: CASSFDFLPRNEQFF

V gene: TRBV27
CDR3 protein: CASSPTGAKQPQHF

V gene: TRBV4-1
CDR3 protein: CASSPLRELSYNSPLHF

V gene: TRBV28
CDR3 protein: CASSPGTDIYEQYF

V gene: TRBV18
CDR3 protein: CASSSQWGAEAFF

V gene: TRBV9
CDR3 protein: CASSVVGGTGNEQFF